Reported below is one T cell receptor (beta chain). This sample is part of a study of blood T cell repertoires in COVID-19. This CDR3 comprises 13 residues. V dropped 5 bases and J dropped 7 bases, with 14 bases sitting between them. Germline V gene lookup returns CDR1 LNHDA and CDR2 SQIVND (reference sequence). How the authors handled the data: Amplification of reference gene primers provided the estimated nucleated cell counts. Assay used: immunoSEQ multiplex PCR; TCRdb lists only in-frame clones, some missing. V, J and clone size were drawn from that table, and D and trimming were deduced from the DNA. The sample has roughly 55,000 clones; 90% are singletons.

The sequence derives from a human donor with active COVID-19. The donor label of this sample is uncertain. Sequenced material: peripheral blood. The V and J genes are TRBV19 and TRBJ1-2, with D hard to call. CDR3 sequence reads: CASSAGSPVGYTF. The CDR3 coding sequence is TGTGCCAGTAGTGCCGGGAGCCCGGTTGGCTACACCTTC.